A single sample is the source of the 14 T cell receptor beta chains below, sequenced in a study of shared clonotypes between healthy human individuals. The assay was immunoSEQ multiplex PCR, and TCRdb's table has in-frame clones only and misses some. The table lists 1.6 million or so clones, roughly 96% of them singletons. The sample comprised naive CD4+ T cells sorted from blood. Documented subset: CD45RA+ positively selected. These receptors were obtained from a man younger than 40 in good health.

This clone is a singleton in its sample. The chain joins TRBV2 to TRBJ2-3; 15 nucleotides line up with TRBD2. CDR1 and CDR2 (germline): SNHLY, FYNNEI. V dropped 5 bases and J dropped 6; count of bases not matched to a gene: 6. The CDR3 spans 16 residues. In DNA, the CDR3 is TGTGCCAGCAGTAATGGACTAGCGGGAGGGTTTGATACGCAGTATTTT. The encoded protein is CASSNGLAGGFDTQYF.

The rearrangement joins TRBV28 to TRBJ2-2; TRBD2 matches at 13 bases. Germline CDR1 reads MDHEN; CDR2 reads SYDVKM. V shed 5 bases and J 10 bases; nucleotides not matched to a gene: 10. This CDR3 has 16 residues. The CDR3 DNA reads TGTGCCAGCAGTGAAATGGGACTAGCGGGATTAGAGGAGCTGTTTTTT. It translates to CASSEMGLAGLEELFF.

This chain links TRBV5-1 with TRBJ2-4, with 9 bases identical to TRBD1. This CDR3 comprises 14 residues. V dropped 4 bases and J dropped 9; count of bases not matched to a gene: 8. In germline, CDR1 is SGHRS, CDR2 YFSETQ. CDR3 protein: CASSPTGGAGIQYF. CDR3 nucleotide sequence: TGCGCCAGCAGCCCAACAGGGGGCGCAGGCATTCAGTACTTC.

The gene calls are TRBV5-1 and TRBJ2-3, with 10 bases that match TRBD2. V was clipped by 2 bases and J by 2 bases; unmatched bases: 2. CDR1 is SGHRS and CDR2 is YFSETQ in the germline V gene. The CDR3 is 15 residues long. The CDR3 sequence: CASSLAGGVTDTQYF. CDR3 nucleotide sequence: TGCGCCAGCAGCTTAGCGGGAGGGGTCACAGATACGCAGTATTTT.

For this clone: This same CDR3 is encoded by further DNA sequences in the sample. J is TRBJ2-1 and V is TRBV5-1; TRBD2 matches at 10 bases. This CDR3 region has 16 residues. Germline CDR1 reads SGHRS; CDR2 reads YFSETQ. Trimming removed 0 bases from V and 2 bases from J; junction bases left unmatched: 2. CDR3 DNA sequence: TGCGCCAGCAGCTTGGTAGCGGGAGGCACCTACAATGAGCAGTTCTTC. Its translation is CASSLVAGGTYNEQFF.

CDR3 sequence (DNA): TGTGCCAGCAGCTTAGGCGCTACTAGCAGTCTCGAGACCCAGTACTTC. This codes for CASSLGATSSLETQYF. The J gene is TRBJ2-5, the V gene TRBV11-3, with D perhaps TRBD2 (6 bases). This CDR3 has 16 residues. V was pared by 1 base and J by 5 bases, with 17 bases between. CDR1 and CDR2 from the germline V gene are SGHNT and YENEEA.

The chain couples TRBV27 to TRBJ1-1; D remains unclear. CDR1 and CDR2 from the germline V gene are MNHEY and SMNVEV (reference sequence). CDR3 length: 13 residues. V was shortened by 0 bases and J by 5 bases, with 7 bases between the two germline ends. The CDR3: CASSLSMVTEAFF. In DNA form, the CDR3 reads TGTGCCAGCAGTTTATCGATGGTTACTGAAGCTTTCTTT.

The chain employs TRBV5-1 and TRBJ2-7; TRBD2 matches at 9 bases. The V gene's germline CDR1 is SGHRS and CDR2 YFSETQ. The trim removed 6 bases at V and 4 bases at J, leaving 5 bases unmatched. CDR3 length: 13 residues. In DNA form, the CDR3 reads TGCGCCAGCAAAGCGGGGGGCTCGTACGAGCAGTACTTC. Its translation is CASKAGGSYEQYF.

The table lists this clone with a count of one. The chain combines TRBV7-2 with TRBJ2-1; TRBD2 aligns across 10 bases. The trim removed 3 bases at V and 8 bases at J, leaving 7 bases unmatched. This CDR3 has 15 amino acids. Germline values: CDR1 SGHTA, CDR2 FQGNSA. CDR3 region: CASSFFLAGVDEQFF. The CDR3 DNA reads TGTGCCAGCAGCTTTTTCCTAGCGGGAGTGGATGAGCAGTTCTTC. The full variable domain, rest sourced from reference TRBV7-2 and TRBJ2-1, is GAGVSQSPSNKVTEKGKDVELRCDPISGHTALYWYRQSLGQGLEFLIYFQGNSAPDKSGLPSDRFSAERTGGSVSTLTIQRTQQEDSAVYLCASSFFLAGVDEQFFGPGTRLTVL.

V and J are TRBV20-1 and TRBJ2-5; TRBD2 is a possible D gene (5 bases). This CDR3 spans 11 amino acids. V was cut by 3 bases and J by 8 bases, with 10 bases left in between. CDR1 and CDR2 (germline): DFQATT, SNEGSKA (reference sequence). In DNA, the CDR3 is TGCAGTGCTAGGGACTGGACCACCCAGTACTTC. Encoded protein: CSARDWTTQYF.

The rearrangement links TRBV28 to TRBJ2-7, with TRBD2 matching over 16 bases. Germline CDR1 MDHEN, CDR2 SYDVKM. Trimming cost V 10 bases and J 2 bases; bases outside gene matches: 5. There are 15 residues in the CDR3. The CDR3 loop reads CAIGTSGREAYEQYF. CDR3 DNA: TGTGCCATCGGGACTAGCGGGAGGGAAGCCTACGAGCAGTACTTC.

V gene TRBV6-6 combines with J gene TRBJ2-5; D is uncertain. CDR1 is MNHNY and CDR2 is SVGAGI in the germline V gene (reference sequence). This CDR3 region has 12 residues. V was trimmed by 6 bases and J by 5 bases, leaving 10 bases between them. The DNA for the CDR3 is TGTGCCAGCAGAGAGCTTACGGAGACCCAGTACTTC. It specifies CASRELTETQYF.

The rearrangement joins TRBV7-9 to TRBJ2-4, with D possibly being TRBD2 (6 bases). CDR1 and CDR2 from the germline V gene are SEHNR and FQNEAQ (reference sequence). Trimming cost V 7 bases and J 0 bases, with 16 bases left between them. The CDR3 has 16 amino acids. CDR3 DNA sequence: TGTGCCAGCATATTTATAGCGGACCGAGCCAAAAACATTCAGTACTTC. It encodes CASIFIADRAKNIQYF.

The chain employs TRBV29-1 and TRBJ2-5, with 8 bases aligning to TRBD2. Trimming took 4 bases from V and 5 from J; bases not matched to a gene: 3. The germline gives CDR1 SQVTM, CDR2 ANQGSEA. The CDR3 totals 12 residues. CDR3 DNA: TGCAGCGTTGCAGCGGGAGATGAGACCCAGTACTTC. It yields the protein CSVAAGDETQYF. Using reference TRBV29-1 and TRBJ2-5 for the parts outside the CDR3, the full variable domain is SAVISQKPSRDICQRGTSLTIQCQVDSQVTMMFWYRQQPGQSLTLIATANQGSEATYESGFVIDKFPISRPNLTFSTLTVSNMSPEDSSIYLCSVAAGDETQYFGPGTRLLVL.